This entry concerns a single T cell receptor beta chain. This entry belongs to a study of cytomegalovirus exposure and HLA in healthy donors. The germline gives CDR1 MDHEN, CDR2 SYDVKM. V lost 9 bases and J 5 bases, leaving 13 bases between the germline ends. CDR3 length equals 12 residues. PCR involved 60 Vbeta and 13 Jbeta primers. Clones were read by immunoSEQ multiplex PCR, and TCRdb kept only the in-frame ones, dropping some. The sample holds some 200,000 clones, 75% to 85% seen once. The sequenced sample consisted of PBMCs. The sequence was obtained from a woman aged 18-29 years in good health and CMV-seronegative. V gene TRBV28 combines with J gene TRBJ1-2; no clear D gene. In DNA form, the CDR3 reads TGTGCCAGTTTACAGAGACGATATGGCTACACCTTC. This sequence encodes CASLQRRYGYTF.